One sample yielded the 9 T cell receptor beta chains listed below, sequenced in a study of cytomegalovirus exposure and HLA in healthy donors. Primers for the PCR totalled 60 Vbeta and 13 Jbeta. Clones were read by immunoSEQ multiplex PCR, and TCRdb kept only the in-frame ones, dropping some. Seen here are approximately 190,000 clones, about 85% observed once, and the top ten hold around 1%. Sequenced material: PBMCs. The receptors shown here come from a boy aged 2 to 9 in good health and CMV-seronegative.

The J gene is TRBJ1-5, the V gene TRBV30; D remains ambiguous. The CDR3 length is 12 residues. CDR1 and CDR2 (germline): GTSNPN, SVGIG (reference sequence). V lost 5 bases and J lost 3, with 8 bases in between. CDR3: CAWGGNNQPQHF. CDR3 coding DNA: TGTGCCTGGGGAGGGAACAATCAGCCCCAGCATTTT.

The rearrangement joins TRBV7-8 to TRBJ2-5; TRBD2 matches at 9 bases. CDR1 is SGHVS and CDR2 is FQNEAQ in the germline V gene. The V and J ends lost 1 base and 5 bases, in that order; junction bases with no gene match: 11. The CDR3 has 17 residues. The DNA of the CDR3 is TGTGCCAGCAGCTTAGTGGCTAGCGGGATAGTTGGGGAGACCCAGTACTTC. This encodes CASSLVASGIVGETQYF.

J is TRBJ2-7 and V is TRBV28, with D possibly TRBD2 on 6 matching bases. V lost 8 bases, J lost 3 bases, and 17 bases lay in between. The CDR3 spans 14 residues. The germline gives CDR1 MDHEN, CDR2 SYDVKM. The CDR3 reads CASSPAGPIYEQYF. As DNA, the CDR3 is TGTGCCAGCTCTCCGGCGGGACCCATCTACGAGCAGTACTTC.

The CDR3 loop reads CASSEQGSGQPQHF. The CDR3 coding sequence is TGTGCCAGCAGTGAACAGGGTTCGGGGCAGCCCCAGCATTTT. The chain recombines TRBV6-4 with TRBJ1-5; a weak D match, TRBD1 (6 bases). The V end lost 3 bases, the J end lost 7 bases, and 13 bases lay between the germline ends. The CDR3 length is 14 residues. The V gene's germline CDR1 is MRHNA and CDR2 SNTAGT.

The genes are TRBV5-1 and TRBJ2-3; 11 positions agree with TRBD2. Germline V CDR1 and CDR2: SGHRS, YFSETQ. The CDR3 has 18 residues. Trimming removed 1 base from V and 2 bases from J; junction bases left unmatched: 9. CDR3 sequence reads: CASSLLLAGGLNTDTQYF. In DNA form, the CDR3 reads TGCGCCAGCAGCTTGCTCCTAGCGGGGGGATTAAACACAGATACGCAGTATTTT.

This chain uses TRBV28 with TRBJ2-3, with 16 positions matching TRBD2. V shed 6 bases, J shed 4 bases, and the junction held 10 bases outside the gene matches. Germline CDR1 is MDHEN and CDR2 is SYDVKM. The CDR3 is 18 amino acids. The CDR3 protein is CASSPPPGLAGGPDTQYF. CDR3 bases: TGTGCCAGCAGCCCGCCCCCGGGACTAGCGGGAGGGCCAGATACGCAGTATTTT.

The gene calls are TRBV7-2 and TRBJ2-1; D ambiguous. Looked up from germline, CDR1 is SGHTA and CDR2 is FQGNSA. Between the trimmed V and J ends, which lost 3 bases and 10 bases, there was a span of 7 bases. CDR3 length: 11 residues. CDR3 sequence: CASSLAPEQFF. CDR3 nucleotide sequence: TGTGCCAGCAGCTTGGCCCCGGAGCAGTTCTTC.

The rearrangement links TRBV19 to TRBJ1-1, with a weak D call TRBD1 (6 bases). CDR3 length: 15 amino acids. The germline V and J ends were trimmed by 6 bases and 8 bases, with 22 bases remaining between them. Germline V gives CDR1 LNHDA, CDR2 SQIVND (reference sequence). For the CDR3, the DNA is TGTGCCAGTAGCGGGGCCGGGACACCTGCCCGGGAAGCTTTCTTT. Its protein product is CASSGAGTPAREAFF.

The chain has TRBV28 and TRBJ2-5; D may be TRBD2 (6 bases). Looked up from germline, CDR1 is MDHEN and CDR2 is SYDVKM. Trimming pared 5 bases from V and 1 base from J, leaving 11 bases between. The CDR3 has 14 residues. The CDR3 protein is CASSHGGAQETQYF. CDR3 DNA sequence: TGTGCCAGCAGTCACGGGGGTGCCCAAGAGACCCAGTACTTC. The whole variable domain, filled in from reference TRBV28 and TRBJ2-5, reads DVKVTQSSRYLVKRTGEKVFLECVQDMDHENMFWYRQDPGLGLRLIYFSYDVKMKEKGDIPEGYSVSREKKERFSLILESASTNQTSMYLCASSHGGAQETQYFGPGTRLLVL.